The clone carrying this T cell receptor beta chain has just a few counts. Its antigen is currently unknown. Germline V gene data show CDR1 as SNHLY and CDR2 as FYNNEI. The CDR3 contains 12 residues. Trimming shortened V by 7 bases and J by 8 bases, and 11 bases separated the two germline ends. The data are from a study of OX40 agonist ivuxolimab in advanced cancers. General study points: Clonal expansion by week 6 occurred in CD4+ and CD8+ blood T cells (at 0.1 to 3.0 mg/kg).

Sequencing was performed with immunoSEQ multiplex PCR; in TCRdb, only in-frame clones are kept and a portion is missing. The data hold more than 45,000 clones, with about 88% observed a single time. This chain uses TRBV2 with TRBJ1-4; no clear D. The sequencing here drew on CD4+ or CD8+ T cells sorted from blood, taken in a trial of the OX40 agonist ivuxolimab. The receptor's source is an adult with an advanced solid tumor such as melanoma, head and neck, liver or kidney cancer. CDR3 loop: CASINYGEKLFF. The CDR3 bases are TGTGCCAGCATTAATTATGGAGAAAAACTGTTTTTT. Full variable domain (rest looked up from reference TRBV2 and TRBJ1-4): EPEVTQTPSHQVTQMGQEVILRCVPISNHLYFYWYRQILGQKVEFLVSFYNNEISEKSEIFDDQFSVERPDGSNFTLKIRSTKLEDSAMYFCASINYGEKLFFGSGTQLSVL.